These 4 T cell receptor beta chains were sequenced from one sample in a study of cytomegalovirus exposure and HLA in healthy donors. Primers: 60 Vbeta forward and 13 Jbeta reverse. Using immunoSEQ multiplex PCR, the repertoire was profiled, and TCRdb retains in-frame clones only, with some absent. The ten top clones account for about 5.9%, within a sample of about 88,000 clones. Sequencing was carried out using PBMCs. Receptor source: a girl aged 10 to 17 in good health and CMV-seropositive.

The genes are TRBV19 and TRBJ2-2; 7 nucleotides align to TRBD2. The CDR3 is 14 amino acids. Trimming removed 8 bases from V and 6 bases from J; junction bases left unmatched: 9. In germline, CDR1 is LNHDA, CDR2 SQIVND (reference sequence). The CDR3, as DNA: TGTGCCAGTTTGGGAGGGGTTCGGGCCGGGGAGCTGTTTTTT. Its translation is CASLGGVRAGELFF. Based on the CDR3 plus reference TRBV19 and TRBJ2-2, the full variable domain is DGGITQSPKYLFRKEGQNVTLSCEQNLNHDAMYWYRQDPGQGLRLIYYSQIVNDFQKGDIAEGYSVSREKKESFPLTVTSAQKNPTAFYLCASLGGVRAGELFFGEGSRLTVL.

The chain carries TRBV19 and TRBJ2-4; TRBD1 is a possible D gene (7 bases). Germline CDR1 LNHDA, CDR2 SQIVND (reference sequence). CDR3 length: 15 residues. Trimming took off 4 bases at V and 9 bases at J, with 19 bases between the two ends. The DNA for the CDR3 is TGTGCCAGTAGTACCTTACAGGGGCGGAGGGGCATTCAGTACTTC. Protein product: CASSTLQGRRGIQYF.

This chain uses TRBV25-1 with TRBJ1-6; no definite D call. With 4 bases removed from V and 12 bases from J, the gap between germline ends came to 10 bases. From germline, CDR1 is MGHDK and CDR2 SYGVNS. The CDR3 length is 12 residues. As DNA, the CDR3 is TGTGCCAGCAGTGCCACTCCGGGACCCCTCCACTTT. It encodes CASSATPGPLHF.

The V call is TRBV6-5, the J call TRBJ2-7; D is unresolved. This CDR3 contains 13 residues. The ends were cut back, 2 bases at V and 5 bases at J, with 10 bases in the middle. Germline V gene lookup returns CDR1 MNHEY and CDR2 SVGAGI. CDR3 residues: CASSYSQINEQYF. The CDR3 nucleotides read TGTGCCAGCAGTTACAGTCAGATCAACGAGCAGTACTTC.